This paragraph covers one TCR beta chain sequence. These data are taken from a study of blood T cell repertoires in COVID-19. In the study overall: Italy, Spain and the United States were the sources of the convalescent and acute COVID-19 samples.

Per the original methods: Nucleated cell number was recorded as an estimate derived from reference gene primer amplification. Only in-frame clones appear in the TCRdb table, and some are missing; sequencing was by immunoSEQ multiplex PCR. The V and J calls and clone size are taken from that table; D and trimming were inferred from the DNA. Among roughly 200,000 clones, 90% were seen once, and the ten largest hold 0.62%. Sequenced material: peripheral blood. The TCR was taken from a man aged 45-65 years with acute or convalescent COVID-19.

CDR3 in amino acids: CASGRTGAPWEDGYTF. The CDR3 DNA reads TGTGCCAGCGGTCGGACAGGGGCGCCGTGGGAGGATGGCTACACCTTC. This rearrangement joins TRBV27 to TRBJ1-2; 9 nucleotides align to TRBD1. Unmatched junction bases numbered 16, after V lost 8 bases and J lost 6 bases. The CDR3 runs to 16 residues. Per germline, CDR1 MNHEY and CDR2 SMNVEV (reference sequence).